These 9 T cell receptor beta chains were all obtained from the same sample, sequenced in a study of T cell repertoires in aging, cancer and after chemotherapy. TCR beta rearrangements were amplified from peripheral blood genomic DNA. Multiplex touch-down PCR with TRB-A/B primers amplified rearranged V-D-J TRB sequences. TCRdb reprocessed the multiplex PCR reads with MiXCR, giving one entry per CDR3 protein. This table has about 4,200 distinct CDR3 sequences, around a quarter appearing once. Sequenced: blood. These receptors all stem from a human donor with a blood cancer.

Relative to its sample, this clonotype is medium-sized (0.01 to 0.1%). The rearrangement links TRBV4-3 to TRBJ1-4; TRBD1 agrees at 9 bases. Per the germline V gene, CDR1 is LGHNA and CDR2 is YSLEER. CDR3 length: 13 amino acids. The ends lost 1 base at V and 14 bases at J; junction bases unmatched: 5. CDR3 in DNA: TGCGCCAGCAGCCAAGTCCAGGGGACAGGGCTGTTTTTT. Its protein is CASSQVQGTGLFF.

This clonotype has a handful of counts. The V call is TRBV15, the J call TRBJ2-4; the D gene is possibly TRBD2 (6 bases). The V gene lost 3 bases and the J gene lost 6 bases, with 18 bases spanning the gap. There are 16 residues in the CDR3. Germline assignment: CDR1 LNHNV and CDR2 YYDKDF (reference sequence). The CDR3 loop is CATSRPRRGWANIQYF. The CDR3 bases are TGTGCCACCAGCAGGCCTCGGAGGGGATGGGCAAACATTCAGTACTTC.

The CDR3 is CASSPTIGTGSGNTIYF. As DNA, the CDR3 is TGTGCCAGCTCACCAACCATAGGGACAGGCTCTGGAAACACCATATATTTT. The chain is built from TRBV18 and TRBJ1-3; 8 nucleotides agree with TRBD1. The CDR3 runs 17 residues. Germline values: CDR1 KGHSH, CDR2 LQKENI. The V gene end was trimmed by 2 bases and the J gene end by 0 bases; junction bases not matched to a gene: 6.

This clonotype was found a few times. CDR3 sequence reads: CASSARLPYEQYF. In DNA, the CDR3 is TGTGCCAGCAGCGCAAGGTTGCCCTACGAGCAGTACTTC. This chain joins TRBV5-6 and TRBJ2-7; D gene uncertain. The V and J ends lost 4 bases and 2 bases respectively, with 10 bases between them. In germline, CDR1 is SGHDT, CDR2 YYEEEE. This CDR3 has 13 residues. The full variable domain, with the rest looked up from reference TRBV5-6 and TRBJ2-7, is DAGVTQSPTHLIKTRGQQVTLRCSPKSGHDTVSWYQQALGQGPQFIFQYYEEEERQRGNFPDRFSGHQFPNYSSELNVNALLLGDSALYLCASSARLPYEQYFGPGTRLTVT.

This clonotype is judged medium-sized (0.01 to 0.1%). The rearrangement links TRBV6-6 to TRBJ2-1; D may be TRBD1 or TRBD2 (5 bases each). V was clipped by 0 bases and J by 4 bases, with 7 bases between them. The CDR3 covers 14 residues. The germline V gene has CDR1 MNHNY and CDR2 SVGAGI (reference sequence). CDR3 in DNA: TGTGCCAGCAGTTACTCAGAGGGGTACAATGAGCAGTTCTTC. Protein: CASSYSEGYNEQFF.

CDR3 in DNA: TGTGCCAGCAGTTTACCGACCGGAGGGAATGAGCAGTTCTTC. Protein sequence: CASSLPTGGNEQFF. This chain connects TRBV28 to TRBJ2-1, with D perhaps TRBD2 (6 bases). V lost 2 bases and J lost 7, with 12 bases in between. This CDR3 has 14 amino acids. Germline V CDR1 and CDR2: MDHEN, SYDVKM.

J is TRBJ2-7 and V is TRBV30; tentative D call: TRBD1 (5 bases). Trimming took 0 bases from V and 4 from J, leaving 7 bases between them. The CDR3 runs to 12 residues. The germline V gene encodes CDR1 GTSNPN and CDR2 SVGIG (reference sequence). The CDR3 reads CAWSVTGYEQYF. The CDR3 nucleotides read TGTGCCTGGAGTGTCACAGGTTACGAGCAGTACTTC.

This chain uses TRBV30 with TRBJ2-7; no clear D gene. V lost 5 bases, J lost 6 bases, and 11 bases lay in between. Germline values: CDR1 GTSNPN, CDR2 SVGIG (reference sequence). There are 11 residues in the CDR3. CDR3 residues: CAWGAVSEQYF. For the CDR3, the DNA is TGTGCCTGGGGTGCGGTGAGCGAGCAGTACTTC.

This clonotype is labeled as medium-sized (0.01 to 0.1%). The V gene is TRBV30, the J gene TRBJ2-7; 9 nucleotides match TRBD2. V was clipped by 1 base and J by 7 bases; unmatched bases: 11. The CDR3 runs 15 residues. CDR1 GTSNPN and CDR2 SVGIG come from the germline V gene (reference sequence). The CDR3 sequence is CAWSAPILAGREQYF. In DNA, the CDR3 is TGTGCCTGGAGTGCTCCTATACTAGCGGGTCGTGAGCAGTACTTC. Using reference TRBV30 and TRBJ2-7 for the parts outside the CDR3, the full variable domain is SQTIHQWPATLVQPVGSPLSLECTVEGTSNPNLYWYRQAAGRGLQLLFYSVGIGQISSEVPQNLSASRPQDRQFILSSKKLLLSDSGFYLCAWSAPILAGREQYFGPGTRLTVT.